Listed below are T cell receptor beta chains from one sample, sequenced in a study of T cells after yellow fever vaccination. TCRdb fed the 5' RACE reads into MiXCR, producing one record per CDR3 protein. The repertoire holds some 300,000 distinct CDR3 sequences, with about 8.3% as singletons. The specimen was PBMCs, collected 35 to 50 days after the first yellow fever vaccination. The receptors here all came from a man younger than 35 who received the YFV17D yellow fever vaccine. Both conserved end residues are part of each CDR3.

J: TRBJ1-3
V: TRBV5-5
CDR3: CASTLTGGRGGNTIYF

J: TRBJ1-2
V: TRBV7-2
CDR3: CASSLTAGAGNYGYTF

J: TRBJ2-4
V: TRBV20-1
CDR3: CSASTGPKNIQYF

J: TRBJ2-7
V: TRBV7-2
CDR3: CASSLGPGLAYEQYF

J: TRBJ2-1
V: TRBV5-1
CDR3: CASSHHSGGASLGQFF

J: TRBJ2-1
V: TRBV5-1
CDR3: CASSLGPLGSYNEQFF

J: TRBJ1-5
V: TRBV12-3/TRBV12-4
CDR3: CASSLDRAKRAQHF

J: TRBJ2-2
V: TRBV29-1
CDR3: CSVEQTGARTGELFF

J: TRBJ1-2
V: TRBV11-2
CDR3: CASSKDRGGYGYTF

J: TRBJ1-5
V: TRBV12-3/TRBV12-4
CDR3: CASRRRQDQPQHF

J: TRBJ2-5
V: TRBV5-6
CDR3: CASSLMTGMKTQYF

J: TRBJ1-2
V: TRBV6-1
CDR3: CASRPGIVYNYGYTF

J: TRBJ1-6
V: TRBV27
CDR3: CASSLHNSPLHF

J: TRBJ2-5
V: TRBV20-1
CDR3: CSALPGTSGAPQETQYF

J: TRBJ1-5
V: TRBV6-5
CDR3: CASSLLRGQPQHF

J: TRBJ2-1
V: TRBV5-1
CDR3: CASSLGGGDNEQFF

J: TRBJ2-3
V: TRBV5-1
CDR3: CASSLADRGRTDTQYF

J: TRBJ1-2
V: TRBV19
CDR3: CASSIGDPRYGYTF

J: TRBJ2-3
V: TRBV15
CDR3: CATSSGTSGVADTQYF

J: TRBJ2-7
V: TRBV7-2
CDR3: CASSLEFGEQYF

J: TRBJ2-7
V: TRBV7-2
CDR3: CASSLQTSGTNYEQYF

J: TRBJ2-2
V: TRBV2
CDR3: CTSSLGPIELRWTGELFF

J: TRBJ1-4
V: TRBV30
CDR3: CAWRPWEEFNEKLFF

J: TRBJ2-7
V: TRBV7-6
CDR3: CASSLASGFYEQYF

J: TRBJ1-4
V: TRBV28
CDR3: CASSLEKKLFF

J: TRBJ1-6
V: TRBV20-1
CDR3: CSARSLSGPLHF

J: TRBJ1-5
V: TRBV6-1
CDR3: CASSPTQVNQPQHF

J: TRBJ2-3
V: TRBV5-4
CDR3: CASSLGLTDTQYF

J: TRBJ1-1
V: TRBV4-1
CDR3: CASSRTPPGGGTEAFF

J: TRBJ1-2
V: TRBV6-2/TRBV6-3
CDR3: CATRPGSYPSGYTF

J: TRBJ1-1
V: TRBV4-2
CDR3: CASSQDSDRENTEAFF

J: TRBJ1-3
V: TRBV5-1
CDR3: CASSLTGYGNTIYF

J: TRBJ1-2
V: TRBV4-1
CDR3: CASSQDLTPPYGYTF

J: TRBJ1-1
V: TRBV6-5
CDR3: CASSYNMVSGGTEAFF

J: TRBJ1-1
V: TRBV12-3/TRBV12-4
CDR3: CASSQYPGPQGGTEAFF

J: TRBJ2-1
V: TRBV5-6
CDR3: CASSLLRGDEQFF

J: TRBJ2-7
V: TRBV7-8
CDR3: CASSFSVYEQYF

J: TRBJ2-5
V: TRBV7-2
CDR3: CASSFAGGGQETQYF

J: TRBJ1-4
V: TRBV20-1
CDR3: CSARVETNEKLFF

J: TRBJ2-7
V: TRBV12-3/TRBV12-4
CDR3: CASSFGDRHYEQYF

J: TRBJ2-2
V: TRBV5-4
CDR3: CASSEPPGQGTNTGELFF